These 19 T cell receptor beta chains share one sample of origin, sequenced in a study of T cell repertoires in cytomegalovirus infection. TCRdb reprocessed the reads with MiXCR, giving one entry per CDR3 protein. The table has about 830,000 distinct CDR3 sequences, less than 35% seen once. These receptors are not linked to any known antigen. The input for sequencing was cultured CD8+ T cells from PBMCs, taken from culture after CMV antigen stimulation. These receptors were taken from a human donor in good health (CMV status not recorded). Some clones in this sample may be carry-over from other donors' samples.

This rearrangement joins TRBV20-1 to TRBJ2-7; D is ambiguous. The CDR3 contains 14 residues. V was pared by 6 bases and J by 3 bases, with 18 bases between. Germline V gene data show CDR1 as DFQATT and CDR2 as SNEGSKA (reference sequence). Here the CDR3 reads CSAGDTIPSYEQYF. The CDR3 coding sequence is TGCAGTGCCGGTGACACCATTCCGAGCTACGAGCAGTACTTC.

This clonotype was counted once. V gene TRBV20-1 combines with J gene TRBJ1-1; tentative D call: TRBD1 (5 bases). Germline loops: CDR1 DFQATT, CDR2 SNEGSKA (reference sequence). This CDR3 comprises 16 residues. The ends were cut back, 5 bases at V and 0 bases at J, with 19 bases in the middle. The CDR3 sequence: CSASRPGTYMNTEAFF. The CDR3 DNA sequence: TGCAGTGCTTCCCGACCAGGGACGTATATGAACACTGAAGCTTTCTTT.

In this sample, this clonotype turned up a few times. This chain uses TRBV27 with TRBJ2-5; TRBD2 agrees at 8 bases. CDR1 is MNHEY, CDR2 SMNVEV, per germline (reference sequence). The CDR3 length is 16 residues. The J segment lost 0 bases and the V segment lost 5 bases, leaving 8 bases of the junction unmatched. The CDR3 nucleotides are TGTGCCAGCAGTAGATTAGCGGGGCCGTACCAAGAGACCCAGTACTTC. Translation: CASSRLAGPYQETQYF.

The CDR3 bases are TGTGCCAGCAGTTCTTCTCAGACCCCGATTGGGACAGATACGCAGTATTTT. It yields the protein CASSSSQTPIGTDTQYF. V usage is TRBV12-3 or TRBV12-4 and J usage is TRBJ2-3, with no clear D. V shed 4 bases and J shed 3 bases, with 20 bases lying between them. CDR3 size: 17 residues.

This clonotype was seen only a few times. The chain links TRBV2 to TRBJ2-2; the D gene is possibly TRBD1 (6 bases). V was clipped by 4 bases and J by 3 bases, with 18 bases between them. Looked up from germline, CDR1 is SNHLY and CDR2 is FYNNEI. The CDR3 length is 17 residues. CDR3 nucleotide sequence: TGTGCCAGCAGTGTTTCTAGAAGGGGGACCGACACCGGGGAGCTGTTTTTT. It codes for CASSVSRRGTDTGELFF.

This chain connects TRBV5-6 to TRBJ2-1; D not resolved. CDR1 SGHDT and CDR2 YYEEEE come from the germline V gene. Between the trimmed V and J ends, which lost 1 base and 4 bases, there was a span of 15 bases. CDR3 length equals 16 residues. The CDR3 is CASSLQRAGVYNEQFF. As DNA, the CDR3 is TGTGCCAGCAGCTTGCAACGAGCCGGCGTATACAATGAGCAGTTCTTC.

CDR3 amino acids: CAAWGRTEAFF. CDR3 nucleotide sequence: TGTGCCGCATGGGGGCGGACTGAAGCTTTCTTT. The V gene is TRBV27, the J gene TRBJ1-1; D is perhaps TRBD1 (6 bases). The CDR3 is 11 residues long. CDR1 MNHEY and CDR2 SMNVEV come from the germline V gene (reference sequence). V was cut by 11 bases and J by 5 bases, with 12 bases left in between.

On this clonotype: A read error may account for a junction end that differs from germline. The V call is TRBV7-2, the J call TRBJ2-5, with 7 nucleotides matching TRBD2. CDR1 and CDR2 from the germline V gene are SGHTA and FQGNSA. This CDR3 contains 16 residues. As DNA, the CDR3 is TGTGCCAACAGCTTAGCCCGGGACTATCAAACTGAGACCCAGTACTTC. Amino acids: CANSLARDYQTETQYF.

The chain has TRBV4-1 and TRBJ1-1, with D possibly TRBD1 on 6 matching bases. Germline V lookup: CDR1 MGHRA, CDR2 YSYEKL. V lost 6 bases and J lost 5, with 16 bases in between. This CDR3 is built from 14 residues. The CDR3, as DNA: TGCGCCAGCAGACTAGGGGGGGGTGATACTGAAGCTTTCTTT. This translates into CASRLGGGDTEAFF.

The rearrangement uses TRBV28 and TRBJ2-3; 12 nucleotides agree with TRBD2. CDR3 size: 18 residues. V trimming: 6 bases; J trimming: 0 bases; junction bases outside the gene matches: 10. From germline, CDR1 is MDHEN and CDR2 SYDVKM. DNA of the CDR3: TGTGCCAGCAGCTTTCTAGCGGGGGGGCTCTCTAGCACAGATACGCAGTATTTT. Translating gives CASSFLAGGLSSTDTQYF.

The chain has TRBV10-3 and TRBJ1-1, with D possibly being TRBD1 (5 bases). CDR3 length equals 15 residues. Trimming took off 1 base at V and 0 bases at J, with 9 bases between the two ends. The V gene's germline CDR1 is ENHRY and CDR2 SYGVKD. As DNA, the CDR3 is TGTGCCATCAGTGAGTTTACAGGATTGAACACTGAAGCTTTCTTT. It translates to CAISEFTGLNTEAFF.

This clonotype was observed a handful of times. The rearrangement joins TRBV7-8 to TRBJ2-7; D could derive from TRBD1 or TRBD2 (5 bases each). CDR3 size: 15 residues. Trimming cost V 5 bases and J 4 bases, with 18 bases left between them. In germline, CDR1 is SGHVS, CDR2 FQNEAQ. The CDR3 DNA follows: TGTGCCAGCAGCCTCGATGGGGGATTTGTATACGAGCAGTACTTC. Amino acid sequence: CASSLDGGFVYEQYF.

This clonotype was observed a handful of times. The chain joins TRBV10-3 to TRBJ1-6; TRBD1 matches 7 bases. V lost 0 bases and J lost 8; bases outside the gene matches: 4. Germline V gene data show CDR1 as ENHRY and CDR2 as SYGVKD. This CDR3 comprises 15 residues. The CDR3 bases are TGTGCCATCAGTGAGTCTGACAGGGAAGATTCACCCCTCCACTTT. Translating gives CAISESDREDSPLHF.

This clonotype was seen ten or more times. The chain uses TRBV7-2 and TRBJ2-3; D is uncertain. V gave up 5 bases and J gave up 2 bases, with 17 bases separating them. Per germline, CDR1 SGHTA and CDR2 FQGNSA. The CDR3 has 16 amino acids. CDR3 DNA: TGTGCCAGCAGCCGATTGGCCCGGCGATACACAGATACGCAGTATTTT. Encoded protein: CASSRLARRYTDTQYF.

This sequence joins TRBV19 and TRBJ1-5, with 10 bases identical to TRBD1. Per germline, CDR1 LNHDA and CDR2 SQIVND (reference sequence). The CDR3 extends over 14 amino acids. Trimming cost V 7 bases and J 4 bases; bases outside gene matches: 4. The CDR3 DNA sequence: TGTGCCAGTACCCCGGACAGGGGGAATCAGCCCCAGCATTTT. This encodes CASTPDRGNQPQHF.

This clonotype was detected ten times or more. This rearrangement joins TRBV7-9 to TRBJ1-2, with 11 positions matching TRBD1. The V segment lost 7 bases and the J segment 3 bases; nucleotides outside the gene matches: 10. The CDR3 totals 16 residues. Per the germline V gene, CDR1 is SEHNR and CDR2 is FQNEAQ (reference sequence). The DNA of the CDR3 is TGTGCCAGCACCATAGGGACAGGGGGGAGATACTATGGCTACACCTTC. This codes for CASTIGTGGRYYGYTF.

This clonotype was counted ten times or more. This sequence joins TRBV7-8 and TRBJ1-3, with 9 bases lining up with TRBD1. CDR1 SGHVS and CDR2 FQNEAQ come from the germline V gene. Trimming cost V 0 bases and J 2 bases; bases outside gene matches: 5. The CDR3 totals 17 residues. Here the CDR3 reads CASSLARTGDPGNTIYF. CDR3 sequence (DNA): TGTGCCAGCAGCTTAGCGCGGACAGGGGATCCTGGAAACACCATATATTTT.

The CDR3 loop is CASSLDSAGPEAFF. The CDR3 bases are TGTGCCAGCAGTTTGGACAGCGCGGGGCCTGAAGCTTTCTTT. V and J are TRBV12-3 or TRBV12-4 and TRBJ1-1; D perhaps matches TRBD1 (6 bases). Deletions cut 3 bases from V and 6 bases from J, with 14 bases between. CDR3 size: 14 residues.

The chain joins TRBV5-1 to TRBJ1-5, with D unclear. The germline V and J ends were trimmed by 5 bases and 0 bases, with 6 bases remaining between them. This CDR3 region has 13 residues. Germline V lookup: CDR1 SGHRS, CDR2 YFSETQ. CDR3 in DNA: TGCGCCAGCAGAAATGATAGCAATCAGCCCCAGCATTTT. Its translation is CASRNDSNQPQHF.